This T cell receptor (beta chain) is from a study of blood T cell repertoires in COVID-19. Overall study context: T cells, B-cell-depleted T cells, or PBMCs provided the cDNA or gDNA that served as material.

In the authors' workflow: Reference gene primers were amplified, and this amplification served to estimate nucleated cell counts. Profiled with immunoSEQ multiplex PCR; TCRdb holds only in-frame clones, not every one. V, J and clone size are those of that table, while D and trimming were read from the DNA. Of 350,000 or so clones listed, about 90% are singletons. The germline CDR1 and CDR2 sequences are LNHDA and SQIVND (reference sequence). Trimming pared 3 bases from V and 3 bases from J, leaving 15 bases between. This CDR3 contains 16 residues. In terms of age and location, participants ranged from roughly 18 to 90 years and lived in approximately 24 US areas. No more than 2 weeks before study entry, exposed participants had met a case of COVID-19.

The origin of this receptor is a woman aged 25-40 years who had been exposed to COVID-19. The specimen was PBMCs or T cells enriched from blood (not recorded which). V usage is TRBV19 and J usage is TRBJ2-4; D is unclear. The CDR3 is CASSMAATRDKNIQYF. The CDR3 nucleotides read TGTGCCAGTAGTATGGCAGCGACGAGAGACAAAAACATTCAGTACTTC.